This T cell receptor (beta chain) was identified during a study of PD-1 blockade in classical Hodgkin lymphoma. With no exception, relapse followed autologous stem cell transplantation in all patients, and brentuximab vedotin exposure varied. General study findings and limits: Exclusion applied to patients who initiated nivolumab less than 1 year following ASCT.

V was trimmed by 2 bases and J by 3 bases, leaving 14 bases between them. Germline CDR1 MNHEY, CDR2 SMNVEV (reference sequence). This CDR3 is 15 amino acids long. Sequencing was performed with immunoSEQ multiplex PCR; in TCRdb, only in-frame clones are kept and a portion is missing. The data show over 45,000 clones, around two thirds seen once. On this clone: The antigen is not known.

The sample here was peripheral blood mononuclear cells (PBMCs), taken before the second cycle of nivolumab. The J gene is TRBJ2-7, the V gene TRBV27, with D perhaps assigned TRBD1 or TRBD2 (5 bases each). The receptor comes from a human donor with classical Hodgkin lymphoma. Here the CDR3 DNA reads TGTGCCAGCAGTTTAAGAGGGGCTGAGGGCTACGAGCAGTACTTC. Protein sequence: CASSLRGAEGYEQYF.